This T cell receptor beta chain was recorded in a study of early T cells in non-severe SARS-CoV-2 infection. Study-level points and caveats: In VDJdb matching, anti-spike CD8 responses were favored while private and CD4 specificities went missing.

TCRdb re-called the 5' RACE reads through MiXCR, storing one row per CDR3 protein. The table lists fewer than 35,000 distinct CDR3 sequences, approximately 10% of them singletons. Concerning this clonotype: Its target is not known.

The CDR3 spans 16 residues. Trimming shortened V by 4 bases and J by 0 bases, and 11 bases separated the two germline ends. Germline V gene data show CDR1 as SGHKS and CDR2 as YYEKEE (reference sequence). Sequencing was done on a sample of whole blood. This TCR was sampled from an adult who was a healthcare worker with PCR-confirmed SARS-CoV-2 infection or an uninfected control (not recorded which). The V and J genes are TRBV5-5 and TRBJ2-6; D unresolved. The CDR3 loop reads CASSRAANSGANVLTF. CDR3 DNA sequence: TGTGCCAGCAGCCGGGCCGCGAACTCTGGGGCCAACGTCCTGACTTTC.